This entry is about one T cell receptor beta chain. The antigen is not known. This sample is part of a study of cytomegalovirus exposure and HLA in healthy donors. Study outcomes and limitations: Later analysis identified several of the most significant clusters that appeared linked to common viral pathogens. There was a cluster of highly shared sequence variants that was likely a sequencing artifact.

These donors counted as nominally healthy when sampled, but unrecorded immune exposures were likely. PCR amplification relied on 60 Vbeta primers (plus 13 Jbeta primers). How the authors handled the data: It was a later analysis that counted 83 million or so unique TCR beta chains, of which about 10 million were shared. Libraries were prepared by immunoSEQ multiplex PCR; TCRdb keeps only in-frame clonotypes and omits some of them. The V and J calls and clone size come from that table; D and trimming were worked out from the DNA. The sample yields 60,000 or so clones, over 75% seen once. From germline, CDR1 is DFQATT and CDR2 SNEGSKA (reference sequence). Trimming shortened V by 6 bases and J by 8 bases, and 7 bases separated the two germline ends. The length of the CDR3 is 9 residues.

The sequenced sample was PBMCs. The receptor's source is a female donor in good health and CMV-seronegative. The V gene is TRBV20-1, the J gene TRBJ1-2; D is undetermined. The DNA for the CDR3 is TGCAGTGCCCCGTTGGGCTACACCTTC. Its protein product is CSAPLGYTF.